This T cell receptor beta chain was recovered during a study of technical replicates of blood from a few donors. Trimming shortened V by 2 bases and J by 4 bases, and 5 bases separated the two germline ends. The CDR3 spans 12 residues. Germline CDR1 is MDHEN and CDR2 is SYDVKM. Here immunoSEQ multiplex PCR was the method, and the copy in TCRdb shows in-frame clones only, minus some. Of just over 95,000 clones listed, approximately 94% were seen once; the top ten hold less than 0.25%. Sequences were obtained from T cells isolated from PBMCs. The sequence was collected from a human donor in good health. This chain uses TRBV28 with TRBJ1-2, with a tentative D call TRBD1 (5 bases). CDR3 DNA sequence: TGTGCCAGCAGTTTAGACAGCTATGGCTACACCTTC. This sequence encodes CASSLDSYGYTF.